This record covers a single TCR beta chain. Its antigen is as yet unknown. The sample comes from a study of shared clonotypes between healthy human individuals. Study-level points and caveats: Clonotypes shared by all four sorted-subset donors had higher generation probabilities than non-shared clonotypes. Donor clonotype sharing was expected to depend on sequencing depth.

Germline V gives CDR1 SGHTA, CDR2 FQGNSA. Trimming shortened V by 5 bases and J by 9 bases, and 15 bases separated the two germline ends. The CDR3 consists of 13 residues. In the original analysis: Filtering was not the same, since immunoSEQ gave junction-only sequences without quality scores. Sequenced by immunoSEQ multiplex PCR; TCRdb stores in-frame clones only, minus some. V, J and clone size are those of that table, while D and trimming were read from the DNA. This sample has 950,000 to 1,100,000 clones, with around three quarters found just once. Input material: memory CD4+ T cells from PBMCs. Subset of the sample: CD45RA-negative fraction. The sequence was collected from a man aged 18 to 35 in good health. Some clones in this sample may be carry-over from other donors' samples. This chain connects TRBV7-2 to TRBJ2-3; D gene uncertain. For the CDR3, the DNA is TGTGCCAGCAGCCCGACTTACTCAGGAACGCAGTATTTT. The encoded protein is CASSPTYSGTQYF.